These 5 T cell receptor beta chains share one sample of origin, sequenced in a study of T cells after yellow fever vaccination. TCRdb reanalysed the 5' RACE reads using MiXCR and keeps one entry per CDR3 protein. In the table there are about 400,000 distinct CDR3 sequences, 6% to 8% of which are singletons. Sequenced material: PBMCs, taken 5 days after the yellow fever booster vaccination. Source of these receptors: a man younger than 40 who received the YFV17D yellow fever vaccine.

This clonotype has only a few counts. The chain uses TRBV20-1 and TRBJ2-7; weak D call: TRBD2 (6 bases). The CDR3 consists of 14 residues. From germline, CDR1 is DFQATT and CDR2 SNEGSKA (reference sequence). Trimming removed 6 bases at V and 2 bases at J, with 17 bases between. The CDR3 DNA sequence: TGCAGTGCAGGGGAGCAGGAGCGGGCCTACGAGCAGTACTTC. It encodes CSAGEQERAYEQYF.

This rearrangement joins TRBV18 to TRBJ1-2; the D is unclear. The germline V gene encodes CDR1 KGHSH and CDR2 LQKENI. The length of the CDR3 is 15 residues. Trimming removed 2 bases at V and 8 bases at J, with 18 bases between. The CDR3 region is CASSPTGQYAFGYTF. CDR3 sequence (DNA): TGTGCCAGCTCACCAACGGGCCAGTACGCGTTCGGCTACACCTTC.

This clonotype has only a few counts. V and J are TRBV6-1 and TRBJ2-7, with 8 bases that match TRBD1. The CDR3 length is 13 residues. Germline lookup yields CDR1 MNHNS and CDR2 SASEGT. V dropped 6 bases and J dropped 3; count of bases not matched to a gene: 4. In nucleotides, the CDR3 is TGTGCCAGCAGCATGGACAGGGTCTACGAGCAGTACTTC. Its protein is CASSMDRVYEQYF.

This clonotype came up many times. This rearrangement joins TRBV9 to TRBJ2-1; a weak D match, TRBD2 (5 bases). There are 16 residues in the CDR3. From germline, CDR1 is SGDLS and CDR2 YYNGEE. The germline V and J ends were trimmed by 0 bases and 8 bases, with 18 bases remaining between them. The CDR3 loop reads CASSVVSSGSSYEQFF. In nucleotides, the CDR3 is TGTGCCAGCAGCGTAGTTTCATCGGGATCTAGTTATGAGCAGTTCTTC.

This chain uses TRBV23-1 with TRBJ2-7; 8 nucleotides match TRBD1. TRBV23-1 is an ORF, with its function uncertain. After removal of 4 bases from V and 5 bases from J, the junction contained 7 bases not matched to a gene. The CDR3 is 14 residues long. The CDR3 here is CASSLAGQGDEQYF. The DNA of the CDR3 is TGCGCCAGCAGTCTGGCAGGACAGGGTGACGAGCAGTACTTC.